The 32 T cell receptor beta chains below all came from one sample that was sequenced in a study of T-cell memory formation after mild COVID-19. TCRdb reanalysed the 5' RACE reads using MiXCR and keeps one entry per CDR3 protein. The repertoire holds some 130,000 distinct CDR3 sequences, with 20% to 25% as singletons. Sequenced sample: PBMCs or a T cell subset sorted from them (not recorded which). The origin of the receptors is an adult woman who had mild COVID-19 (a few samples of this study predate the infection). Cell type and time point are not known.

This clonotype was detected only a few times. The V gene is TRBV24-1, the J gene TRBJ1-1; 7 positions agree with TRBD1. V lost 7 bases and J lost 4; bases outside the gene matches: 5. This CDR3 region has 13 residues. Germline loops: CDR1 KGHDR, CDR2 SFDVKD. DNA of the CDR3: TGTGCCACCAGAAATTCAGGGGGCACTGAAGCTTTCTTT. It is translated as CATRNSGGTEAFF.

The count of this clonotype is one. V is TRBV2 and J is TRBJ2-3; 10 bases are shared with TRBD1. Germline lookup yields CDR1 SNHLY and CDR2 FYNNEI. CDR3 length: 18 amino acids. With 4 bases clipped from V and 3 bases from J, the junction kept 13 bases outside the gene matches. CDR3 DNA sequence: TGTGCCAGCAGTGGAACGCCCCACCGGGACAGGGGAACAGATACGCAGTATTTT. It yields the protein CASSGTPHRDRGTDTQYF. Supplemented by reference TRBV2 and TRBJ2-3, the full variable domain reads EPEVTQTPSHQVTQMGQEVILRCVPISNHLYFYWYRQILGQKVEFLVSFYNNEISEKSEIFDDQFSVERPDGSNFTLKIRSTKLEDSAMYFCASSGTPHRDRGTDTQYFGPGTRLTVL.

The rearrangement joins TRBV29-1 to TRBJ2-7, with 9 bases identical to TRBD2. Trimming removed 2 bases from V and 2 bases from J; junction bases left unmatched: 10. In germline, CDR1 is SQVTM, CDR2 ANQGSEA. This CDR3 contains 16 residues. The CDR3 DNA reads TGCAGCGTTGAAAGGGCGGCTAGCGGGACTCCCTACGAGCAGTACTTC. As protein: CSVERAASGTPYEQYF.

V and J are TRBV9 and TRBJ2-1; 9 nucleotides line up with TRBD2. Germline loops: CDR1 SGDLS, CDR2 YYNGEE. The CDR3 spans 13 residues. Unmatched junction bases numbered 2, after V lost 2 bases and J lost 8 bases. The CDR3 region is CASSVSGGYEQFF. Here the CDR3 DNA reads TGTGCCAGCAGCGTTAGCGGGGGATATGAGCAGTTCTTC. The complete variable domain, with remaining parts taken from reference TRBV9 and TRBJ2-1, reads DSGVTQTPKHLITATGQRVTLRCSPRSGDLSVYWYQQSLDQGLQFLIQYYNGEERAKGNILERFSAQQFPDLHSELNLSSLELGDSALYFCASSVSGGYEQFFGPGTRLTVL.

The chain has TRBV18 and TRBJ2-1; 8 nucleotides align to TRBD1. This CDR3 has 16 residues. CDR1 and CDR2 from the germline V gene are KGHSH and LQKENI. The J segment lost 6 bases and the V segment lost 3 bases, leaving 10 bases of the junction unmatched. The CDR3 DNA sequence: TGTGCCAGCTCACCGGGCGACAGGGGCCTGGGCAATGAGCAGTTCTTC. This encodes CASSPGDRGLGNEQFF.

The table lists this clonotype with a few counts. The gene calls are TRBV25-1 and TRBJ2-2; D not certain. The germline V gene encodes CDR1 MGHDK and CDR2 SYGVNS. This CDR3 is built from 12 residues. Trimming pared 4 bases from V and 6 bases from J, leaving 6 bases between. As DNA, the CDR3 is TGTGCCAGCAGTGCCCCCCCCGGGGAGCTGTTTTTT. As protein: CASSAPPGELFF.

The J gene is TRBJ2-5, the V gene TRBV4-1; 13 bases are shared with TRBD2. The V and J ends lost 6 bases and 0 bases, in that order; junction bases with no gene match: 7. CDR1 and CDR2 (germline): MGHRA, YSYEKL. This CDR3 has 17 residues. This CDR3 is CASSQLAGGPYQETQYF. CDR3 nucleotides: TGCGCCAGCAGTCAACTAGCGGGGGGGCCCTACCAAGAGACCCAGTACTTC.

This clonotype was detected only a few times. V and J are TRBV12-5 and TRBJ2-7; D may be TRBD1 or TRBD2 (6 bases each). V was trimmed by 3 bases and J by 7 bases, leaving 13 bases between them. The CDR3 totals 13 residues. The germline gives CDR1 LGHNT, CDR2 FRNRAP. CDR3 coding DNA: TGTGCTAGTGGTTTTGCAGGGGCGGGAGAGCAGTACTTC. Its translation: CASGFAGAGEQYF.

This clonotype was observed a few times. This chain uses TRBV7-9 with TRBJ2-3; the match to TRBD1 covers 8 bases. The length of the CDR3 is 14 residues. V shed 1 base and J 7 bases; nucleotides not matched to a gene: 4. Germline V gene lookup returns CDR1 SEHNR and CDR2 FQNEAQ (reference sequence). CDR3 loop: CASSLVQGAHTQYF. CDR3 bases: TGTGCCAGCAGCTTAGTCCAGGGGGCTCATACGCAGTATTTT.

This chain links TRBV14 with TRBJ2-7, with 8 bases aligning to TRBD1. The J segment lost 3 bases and the V segment lost 3 bases, leaving 7 bases of the junction unmatched. Germline-derived CDR1 and CDR2 are SGHDN and FVKESK. CDR3 length: 15 amino acids. CDR3 coding DNA: TGTGCCAGCAGCCAGGGACAGGTGGACTTCTACGAGCAGTACTTC. Translating it yields CASSQGQVDFYEQYF.

There are a few counts of this clonotype. The rearrangement links TRBV25-1 to TRBJ2-2; 7 nucleotides agree with TRBD2. This CDR3 comprises 14 residues. The V gene's germline CDR1 is MGHDK and CDR2 SYGVNS. The ends lost 6 bases at V and 2 bases at J; junction bases unmatched: 3. The chain's CDR3 is CASRASGNTGELFF. The CDR3 DNA follows: TGTGCCAGCAGAGCTAGCGGTAACACCGGGGAGCTGTTTTTT.

This clonotype was seen a handful of times. The V gene is TRBV12-3 or TRBV12-4, the J gene TRBJ2-5; D is unclear. The germline V and J ends were trimmed by 1 base and 0 bases, with 9 bases remaining between them. The CDR3 consists of 15 residues. In DNA, the CDR3 is TGTGCCAGCAGTTTAGGGCAACACGACCAAGAGACCCAGTACTTC. This translates into CASSLGQHDQETQYF.

This chain connects TRBV7-3 to TRBJ2-5; D is undetermined. The CDR3 extends over 13 amino acids. Per germline, CDR1 SGHTA and CDR2 FQGTGA. Trimming shortened V by 5 bases and J by 5 bases, and 12 bases separated the two germline ends. Here the CDR3 reads CASSIEYRETQYF. CDR3 in DNA: TGTGCCAGCAGCATAGAGTATAGGGAGACCCAGTACTTC.

V and J are TRBV29-1 and TRBJ2-5; perhaps TRBD1 as D (6 bases). Per germline, CDR1 SQVTM and CDR2 ANQGSEA. With 1 base removed from V and 4 bases from J, the gap between germline ends came to 10 bases. This CDR3 contains 13 residues. The CDR3 here is CSVEGTASETQYF. The CDR3 nucleotides read TGCAGCGTTGAAGGGACAGCGTCAGAGACCCAGTACTTC. Together with reference TRBV29-1 and TRBJ2-5, the CDR3 gives the full variable domain: SAVISQKPSRDICQRGTSLTIQCQVDSQVTMMFWYRQQPGQSLTLIATANQGSEATYESGFVIDKFPISRPNLTFSTLTVSNMSPEDSSIYLCSVEGTASETQYFGPGTRLLVL.

The chain carries TRBV2 and TRBJ1-3; D is uncertain. Per germline, CDR1 SNHLY and CDR2 FYNNEI. The ends were cut back, 7 bases at V and 1 base at J, with 11 bases in the middle. CDR3 size: 14 residues. In nucleotides, the CDR3 is TGTGCCAGCAACATTTTGGGGTCTGGAAACACCATATATTTT. As protein: CASNILGSGNTIYF.

The sample holds a few counts of this clonotype. The chain couples TRBV9 to TRBJ2-1, with 12 positions matching TRBD2. Germline V gene data show CDR1 as SGDLS and CDR2 as YYNGEE. This CDR3 contains 15 residues. V lost 0 bases and J lost 9; bases outside the gene matches: 4. The CDR3 reads CASSVERLAGVEQFF. The CDR3 region has the DNA TGTGCCAGCAGCGTAGAGAGACTAGCGGGAGTTGAGCAGTTCTTC.

This clonotype turned up a few times. This chain joins TRBV7-3 and TRBJ2-3, with D unclear. The V end was cut by 4 bases, the J end by 1 base, with 12 bases between. The CDR3 runs 15 residues. Germline lookup yields CDR1 SGHTA and CDR2 FQGTGA. In DNA, the CDR3 is TGTGCCAGCAGCTCAATTGGTGGGGGCACAGATACGCAGTATTTT. Amino acid sequence: CASSSIGGGTDTQYF.

The chain links TRBV5-5 to TRBJ2-7; 7 bases align to TRBD1. Trimming took 4 bases from V and 9 from J; bases not matched to a gene: 13. CDR3 length: 14 residues. The germline V gene has CDR1 SGHKS and CDR2 YYEKEE (reference sequence). DNA of the CDR3: TGTGCCAGCAGCCCGGACAGGCCCACGGTAGGGCAGTACTTC. This gives the protein CASSPDRPTVGQYF.

This clonotype was seen more than once but under ten times. The chain recombines TRBV11-3 with TRBJ2-7; D not resolved. CDR1 is SGHNT, CDR2 YENEEA, per germline. The CDR3 extends over 15 amino acids. Trimming cost V 6 bases and J 0 bases, with 15 bases left between them. The CDR3 protein is CASRNSRLSSYEQYF. The CDR3 DNA follows: TGTGCCAGCAGGAATAGCAGGTTAAGCTCCTACGAGCAGTACTTC.

The CDR3 region is CASSPPSGTGGGNTIYF. The CDR3 bases are TGCGCCAGCAGCCCACCTTCCGGGACAGGGGGTGGAAACACCATATATTTT. The chain employs TRBV4-1 and TRBJ1-3; TRBD1 matches at 11 bases. Germline CDR1 and CDR2: MGHRA and YSYEKL. The CDR3 covers 17 residues. Losses at the gene ends were 4 bases for V and 3 bases for J; bases not matched to a gene: 8.

About this clonotype itself: Lacking the conserved final phenylalanine or tryptophan, this CDR3 likely reflects a read error. No DNA is shown, since the ends of the CDR3 on it are uncertain; the CDR3 is the one TCRdb lists. This chain connects TRBV7-6 to TRBJ2-1; the table's D call, TRBD1, has no DNA check behind it. Both ends counted, the CDR3 spans 12 residues. CDR1 is SGHVS, CDR2 FNYEAQ, per germline. This chain's CDR3 is CASSDPGTGLQV.

This clonotype was found a few times. The chain has TRBV5-8 and TRBJ2-5; 10 bases line up with TRBD1. Per germline, CDR1 SGHTS and CDR2 YDEGEE. After removal of 4 bases from V and 1 base from J, the junction contained 7 bases not matched to a gene. The CDR3 is 16 residues long. The CDR3 sequence is CASSPGQGGPQETQYF. Here the CDR3 DNA reads TGTGCCAGCAGCCCCGGACAGGGGGGACCCCAAGAGACCCAGTACTTC.

The rearrangement links TRBV5-5 to TRBJ1-2; maybe TRBD1 (6 bases). V lost 0 bases and J lost 3, with 12 bases in between. The V gene's germline CDR1 is SGHKS and CDR2 YYEKEE (reference sequence). This CDR3 has 15 amino acids. The CDR3 sequence: CASSLDRVVDYGYTF. For the CDR3, the DNA is TGTGCCAGCAGCTTGGACAGGGTGGTTGACTATGGCTACACCTTC.

The chain is built from TRBV6-2 or TRBV6-3 and TRBJ1-1; D unclear. The CDR3 sequence is 13 residues long. Trimming removed 1 base from V and 1 base from J, with 4 bases in between. Germline CDR1 MNHEY, CDR2 SVGEGT. Written as DNA, the CDR3 is TGTGCCAGCAGTTACTTTGGGAACACTGAAGCTTTCTTT. Its protein is CASSYFGNTEAFF.

This clonotype was counted only a few times. The chain recombines TRBV7-3 with TRBJ2-7; a possible D gene is TRBD1 (6 bases). The CDR3 runs to 14 residues. V lost 5 bases to trimming and J lost 3 bases, with 14 bases between them. Germline lookup yields CDR1 SGHTA and CDR2 FQGTGA. The CDR3 is CASSHTGLGYEQYF. DNA for the CDR3: TGTGCCAGCAGCCACACAGGGCTGGGCTACGAGCAGTACTTC.

This clonotype has a handful of counts. V is TRBV7-9 and J is TRBJ2-5; 7 bases are a match to TRBD2. V gave up 5 bases and J gave up 5 bases; unmatched junction bases: 8. The CDR3 totals 14 residues. Germline V CDR1 and CDR2: SEHNR, FQNEAQ (reference sequence). CDR3 nucleotides: TGTGCCAGCAGCCCCAGACTAGCTTGGGAGACCCAGTACTTC. It yields the protein CASSPRLAWETQYF.

The V gene is TRBV28, the J gene TRBJ2-5; 12 nucleotides agree with TRBD2. CDR1 MDHEN and CDR2 SYDVKM come from the germline V gene. This CDR3 has 17 residues. V shed 5 bases and J 5 bases; nucleotides not matched to a gene: 12. The CDR3 is CASSPRLAGAGSETQYF. CDR3 coding DNA: TGTGCCAGCAGTCCACGACTAGCGGGAGCCGGATCGGAGACCCAGTACTTC.

This clonotype has a handful of counts. V and J are TRBV6-5 and TRBJ2-2; no definite D call. The germline gives CDR1 MNHEY, CDR2 SVGAGI. The V end was cut by 0 bases, the J end by 1 base, with 9 bases between. The CDR3 has 16 amino acids. The CDR3 DNA sequence: TGTGCCAGCAGTTACTCCAACAAGGTGAACACCGGGGAGCTGTTTTTT. Amino acid sequence: CASSYSNKVNTGELFF.

The chain joins TRBV7-9 to TRBJ1-2; a possible D gene is TRBD1 (6 bases). This CDR3 region has 14 residues. V was clipped by 2 bases and J by 4 bases, with 11 bases between them. From germline, CDR1 is SEHNR and CDR2 FQNEAQ (reference sequence). DNA of the CDR3: TGTGCCAGCAGCTTATCGTCAGGGGCCTATGGCTACACCTTC. This codes for CASSLSSGAYGYTF. Full variable domain (missing parts from reference TRBV7-9 and TRBJ1-2): DTGVSQNPRHKITKRGQNVTFRCDPISEHNRLYWYRQTLGQGPEFLTYFQNEAQLEKSRLLSDRFSAERPKGSFSTLEIQRTEQGDSAMYLCASSLSSGAYGYTFGSGTRLTVV.

The chain carries TRBV7-8 and TRBJ2-7; no clear D gene. The CDR3 has 14 amino acids. Trimming removed 1 base from V and 5 bases from J, with 12 bases in between. Germline V gene lookup returns CDR1 SGHVS and CDR2 FQNEAQ. CDR3 sequence: CASSLEPAPNEQYF. DNA for the CDR3: TGTGCCAGCAGCTTAGAGCCGGCTCCTAACGAGCAGTACTTC. The full variable domain, completed using reference TRBV7-8 and TRBJ2-7, is GAGVSQSPRYKVAKRGQDVALRCDPISGHVSLFWYQQALGQGPEFLTYFQNEAQLDKSGLPSDRFFAERPEGSVSTLKIQRTQQEDSAVYLCASSLEPAPNEQYFGPGTRLTVT.

This clonotype appeared a few times. The chain is built from TRBV7-9 and TRBJ2-3, with TRBD1 identical over 10 bases. Germline-derived CDR1 and CDR2 are SEHNR and FQNEAQ (reference sequence). J was trimmed by 3 bases and V by 5 bases; bases with no gene match: 5. There are 15 residues in the CDR3. Written as DNA, the CDR3 is TGTGCCAGCAGCCCACGGACAGGGGGAACAGATACGCAGTATTTT. Residues: CASSPRTGGTDTQYF.

This clonotype was observed a few times. The chain joins TRBV28 to TRBJ2-7; no clear D. This CDR3 has 16 amino acids. V was shortened by 2 bases and J by 7 bases, with 21 bases between the two germline ends. In germline, CDR1 is MDHEN, CDR2 SYDVKM. The DNA of the CDR3 is TGTGCCAGCAGTTTAGGGCAGGTCCCTTTCTCCGGGGAGCAGTACTTC. Amino acid sequence: CASSLGQVPFSGEQYF.